A selection of T cell receptor beta chains follows, all from one sample in a study of blood T cell repertoires in COVID-19. The protocol was immunoSEQ multiplex PCR, while the TCRdb copy is restricted to in-frame clones and leaves out a portion. The sample shows 200,000 or so clones, 70% to 90% of them seen only once. The sample comprised peripheral blood. The receptor set was obtained from a middle-aged woman who had recovered from COVID-19. CDR3s include the opening cysteine and the closing phenylalanine or tryptophan. Fields, in order: J gene, CDR3 length, clone size, D gene, V gene, CDR3 protein, CDR3 DNA. A D gene is named only where the DNA matches it firmly. For some rows the clone size is stated as once, few or many, or as a class when expanded; others skip it.

j_gene: TRBJ1-2; len: 14; abundance: .; d_gene: .; v_gene: TRBV6-6; CDR3aa: CASLQSSANYGYTF; CDR3nt: TGTGCCAGCTTACAGTCGTCAGCTAACTATGGCTACACCTTC
j_gene: TRBJ2-1; len: 14; abundance: .; d_gene: .; v_gene: TRBV7-8; CDR3aa: CASSSGHPVGEQFF; CDR3nt: TGTGCCAGCAGCTCGGGACACCCCGTAGGGGAGCAGTTCTTC
j_gene: TRBJ1-2; len: 14; abundance: .; d_gene: .; v_gene: TRBV27; CDR3aa: CASSLGPGTYGYTF; CDR3nt: TGTGCCAGCAGTTTAGGCCCAGGGACTTATGGCTACACCTTC
j_gene: TRBJ2-3; len: 15; abundance: .; d_gene: TRBD1; v_gene: TRBV4-2; CDR3aa: CASSPGQAHTDTQYF; CDR3nt: TGTGCCAGCAGCCCAGGACAGGCCCACACAGATACGCAGTATTTT
j_gene: TRBJ2-7; len: 15; abundance: .; d_gene: .; v_gene: TRBV6-5; CDR3aa: CASSYSQEPTYEQYF; CDR3nt: TGTGCCAGCAGTTACTCCCAAGAACCTACCTACGAGCAGTACTTC
j_gene: TRBJ2-1; len: 18; abundance: .; d_gene: TRBD2; v_gene: TRBV18; CDR3aa: CASSLGLAGVGSGSEQFF; CDR3nt: TGTGCCAGCTCACTGGGACTAGCGGGAGTCGGATCGGGTAGTGAGCAGTTCTTC
j_gene: TRBJ2-3; len: 15; abundance: .; d_gene: TRBD1; v_gene: TRBV18; CDR3aa: CASSPGTGLRDTQYF; CDR3nt: TGTGCCAGCTCACCGGGGACAGGTCTCCGGGATACGCAGTATTTT
j_gene: TRBJ2-3; len: 14; abundance: .; d_gene: TRBD2; v_gene: TRBV5-8; CDR3aa: CASSLGRGTDTQYF; CDR3nt: TGTGCCAGCAGCCTGGGGAGGGGCACAGATACGCAGTATTTT
j_gene: TRBJ1-5; len: 16; abundance: .; d_gene: .; v_gene: TRBV6-6; CDR3aa: CASSFPRDNRNQPQHF; CDR3nt: TGTGCCAGCAGTTTTCCCCGGGACAATCGCAATCAGCCCCAGCATTTT
j_gene: TRBJ2-5; len: 14; abundance: .; d_gene: .; v_gene: TRBV5-1; CDR3aa: CASSLVQGQETQYF; CDR3nt: TGCGCCAGCAGCTTGGTGCAGGGGCAAGAGACCCAGTACTTC
j_gene: TRBJ1-6; len: 15; abundance: .; d_gene: .; v_gene: TRBV28; CDR3aa: CASRGSQVINSPLHF; CDR3nt: TGTGCCAGCAGAGGGTCACAGGTGATCAATTCACCCCTCCACTTT
j_gene: TRBJ2-5; len: 14; abundance: .; d_gene: .; v_gene: TRBV28; CDR3aa: CASSDLGYQETQYF; CDR3nt: TGTGCCAGCAGTGACTTGGGTTACCAAGAGACCCAGTACTTC
j_gene: TRBJ2-7; len: 14; abundance: once; d_gene: .; v_gene: TRBV5-5; CDR3aa: CASSFAVTSYEQYF; CDR3nt: TGTGCCAGCAGCTTTGCGGTAACCTCCTACGAGCAGTACTTC
j_gene: TRBJ1-3; len: 16; abundance: .; d_gene: .; v_gene: TRBV10-3; CDR3aa: CAISAAAGDIGNTIYF; CDR3nt: TGTGCCATCAGTGCCGCCGCGGGGGACATCGGAAACACCATATATTTT
j_gene: TRBJ2-7; len: 19; abundance: once; d_gene: TRBD2; v_gene: TRBV4-1; CDR3aa: CASSQGLTSGRAVSYEQYF; CDR3nt: TGCGCCAGCAGCCAAGGTCTGACTAGCGGGAGGGCCGTATCCTACGAGCAGTACTTC
j_gene: TRBJ2-3; len: 17; abundance: .; d_gene: TRBD2; v_gene: TRBV5-8; CDR3aa: CASSLGTTSGSTDTQYF; CDR3nt: TGTGCCAGCAGCTTGGGAACGACTAGCGGCAGCACAGATACGCAGTATTTT
j_gene: TRBJ2-7; len: 15; abundance: few; d_gene: TRBD2; v_gene: TRBV30; CDR3aa: CAWTPGLATSYEQYF; CDR3nt: TGTGCCTGGACTCCGGGACTAGCGACTTCCTACGAGCAGTACTTC
j_gene: TRBJ2-7; len: 13; abundance: .; d_gene: TRBD1; v_gene: TRBV2; CDR3aa: CASSATGGYEQYF; CDR3nt: TGTGCCAGCAGTGCGACAGGGGGTTACGAGCAGTACTTC
j_gene: TRBJ2-1; len: 20; abundance: once; d_gene: TRBD2; v_gene: TRBV14; CDR3aa: CASSQSFGLAVGGSYNEQFF; CDR3nt: TGTGCCAGCAGCCAAAGCTTTGGACTAGCGGTAGGGGGGTCCTACAATGAGCAGTTCTTC
j_gene: TRBJ1-1; len: 13; abundance: .; d_gene: TRBD1; v_gene: TRBV11-2; CDR3aa: CASGRQGNTEAFF; CDR3nt: TGTGCCAGCGGCCGACAGGGGAACACTGAAGCTTTCTTT
j_gene: TRBJ2-1; len: 15; abundance: .; d_gene: .; v_gene: TRBV18; CDR3aa: CASSPPSLSGNEQFF; CDR3nt: TGTGCCAGCTCACCACCGTCCCTATCCGGTAATGAGCAGTTCTTC
j_gene: TRBJ2-7; len: 15; abundance: .; d_gene: TRBD2; v_gene: TRBV5-1; CDR3aa: CASSLFAGGVYEQYF; CDR3nt: TGCGCCAGCAGCTTGTTTGCGGGAGGAGTCTACGAGCAGTACTTC
j_gene: TRBJ1-1; len: 16; abundance: .; d_gene: .; v_gene: TRBV4-2; CDR3aa: CASSPSWADGITEAFF; CDR3nt: TGTGCCAGCAGCCCTTCCTGGGCCGACGGGATCACTGAAGCTTTCTTT
j_gene: TRBJ2-5; len: 15; abundance: .; d_gene: TRBD1; v_gene: TRBV9; CDR3aa: CASSKNRGTGETQYF; CDR3nt: TGTGCCAGCAGCAAAAACAGGGGAACCGGGGAGACCCAGTACTTC
j_gene: TRBJ1-1; len: 15; abundance: .; d_gene: .; v_gene: TRBV19; CDR3aa: CASSTGQNMNTEAFF; CDR3nt: TGTGCCAGTAGTACCGGACAGAATATGAACACTGAAGCTTTCTTT
j_gene: TRBJ1-2; len: 15; abundance: .; d_gene: .; v_gene: TRBV19; CDR3aa: CASSISGARYYGYTF; CDR3nt: TGTGCCAGTAGTATATCAGGGGCTCGGTACTATGGCTACACCTTC
j_gene: TRBJ2-7; len: 15; abundance: .; d_gene: TRBD2; v_gene: TRBV14; CDR3aa: CASSQAGGPLYEQYF; CDR3nt: TGTGCCAGCAGCCAAGCGGGAGGGCCTCTCTACGAGCAGTACTTC
j_gene: TRBJ2-4; len: 17; abundance: .; d_gene: .; v_gene: TRBV11-2; CDR3aa: CASSPKHPQGGLGIQYF; CDR3nt: TGTGCCAGCAGCCCGAAGCACCCACAGGGAGGGCTTGGCATTCAGTACTTC
j_gene: TRBJ2-1; len: 17; abundance: .; d_gene: TRBD2; v_gene: TRBV6-1; CDR3aa: CASSDPATSGRYNEQFF; CDR3nt: TGTGCCAGCAGTGATCCTGCGACTAGCGGGAGGTACAATGAGCAGTTCTTC
j_gene: TRBJ2-5; len: 18; abundance: .; d_gene: TRBD2; v_gene: TRBV9; CDR3aa: CASSNGLAGGGGGETQYF; CDR3nt: TGTGCCAGCAGCAACGGACTAGCGGGAGGAGGTGGTGGAGAGACCCAGTACTTC